This section outlines one T cell receptor beta chain sequence together with its context. Its antigen remains unknown. Both iRepertoire HTBI primers and Arm-PCR of CDR3 regions were used to build the TCR beta libraries. The authors' processing: Identification yielded approximately 60 TRBV and 13 to 15 TRBJ segments across samples. TCRdb redid the calling of the multiplex PCR reads with MiXCR, one entry per CDR3 protein. TCRdb, rather than the study authors, made the V and J calls. The repertoire holds about 470,000 distinct CDR3 sequences, approximately 15% seen once, with about a sixth in the top ten. Sample time point: newly diagnosed GD, antithyroid drugs for less than 3 months. The TCR library used RNA extracted from PBMCs. The CDR3 is 15 amino acids. The V end lost 2 bases, the J end lost 7 bases, and 14 bases lay between the germline ends. Germline assignment: CDR1 LGHNT and CDR2 FRNRAP. The entry originates in a study of regulatory T cells in long-lasting Graves disease. As for the study in general: Graves' patients (newly diagnosed) had been on antithyroid drugs under 3 months.

General study results and limits: The number of shared public clonotypes was higher in persistent patients (under 3,000) than new patients (over 900).

These data were also reused for a study on T cells in Graves' hyperthyroidism and ophthalmopathy. From that study: Carried out on the TCR CDR3, a first-round RT-PCR used the HTBI primer set.

The clonotype comes from a woman in her 30s with Graves disease. The sample consisted of peripheral blood mononuclear cells (PBMCs), taken at new diagnosis, from a patient treated with antithyroid drugs. The J gene is TRBJ2-2, the V gene TRBV12-5, with TRBD1 as a possible D gene (5 bases). CDR3 nucleotides: TGTGCTAGTGGTTTGCCGGATCGACAGTTCGGGGAGCTGTTTTTT. Residues: CASGLPDRQFGELFF.